This entry lists 29 T cell receptor beta chains sequenced from one sample in a study of blood T cell repertoires in COVID-19. Assay: immunoSEQ multiplex PCR; the TCRdb copy retains only in-frame clones and omits some. The sample lists about 220,000 clones, 80% to 85% seen once, with 6.8% in the top ten. Material: PBMCs or T cells enriched from blood (not recorded which). These receptors all come from a woman between 40 and 55 years old who had recovered from COVID-19.

The V and J genes are TRBV11-3 and TRBJ1-2; TRBD1 aligns across 7 bases. Per the germline V gene, CDR1 is SGHNT and CDR2 is YENEEA. CDR3 length: 13 amino acids. The V segment lost 2 bases and the J segment 6 bases; nucleotides outside the gene matches: 3. The CDR3 reads CASSLWTGNGYTF. In DNA, the CDR3 is TGTGCCAGCAGCTTATGGACAGGAAATGGCTACACCTTC.

In this sample, this clone turned up once. The chain recombines TRBV2 with TRBJ2-5, with TRBD1 matching over 8 bases. V lost 1 base and J lost 5; bases outside the gene matches: 9. CDR3 size: 16 residues. Looked up from germline, CDR1 is SNHLY and CDR2 is FYNNEI. CDR3 in amino acids: CASSEEVRGQGETQYF. The CDR3 DNA reads as TGTGCCAGCAGTGAAGAGGTCAGGGGGCAAGGGGAGACCCAGTACTTC.

The genes are TRBV28 and TRBJ1-5, with TRBD1 identical over 7 bases. V dropped 3 bases and J dropped 3; count of bases not matched to a gene: 14. The CDR3 sequence is 18 residues long. CDR1 MDHEN and CDR2 SYDVKM come from the germline V gene. Written as DNA, the CDR3 is TGTGCCAGCAGTTTTCGTCTTAGGGGGCGGACCCACAATCAGCCCCAGCATTTT. Amino acids: CASSFRLRGRTHNQPQHF.

This chain links TRBV12-5 with TRBJ1-1, with D perhaps TRBD1 (5 bases). The germline CDR1 and CDR2 sequences are LGHNT and FRNRAP. This CDR3 comprises 15 residues. Trimming cost V 0 bases and J 1 base, with 9 bases left between them. CDR3 residues: CASGLVRGGNTEAFF. CDR3 nucleotides: TGTGCTAGTGGTTTGGTACGCGGGGGGAACACTGAAGCTTTCTTT.

The rearrangement joins TRBV14 to TRBJ1-5; possibly TRBD1 for D (6 bases). This CDR3 is built from 13 residues. Germline lookup yields CDR1 SGHDN and CDR2 FVKESK. V shed 3 bases and J shed 5 bases, with 8 bases lying between them. The CDR3 loop is CASSQGAYQPQHF. For the CDR3, the DNA is TGTGCCAGCAGCCAGGGGGCTTATCAGCCCCAGCATTTT. Full variable domain (missing parts from reference TRBV14 and TRBJ1-5): EAGVTQFPSHSVIEKGQTVTLRCDPISGHDNLYWYRRVMGKEIKFLLHFVKESKQDESGMPNNRFLAERTGGTYSTLKVQPAELEDSGVYFCASSQGAYQPQHFGDGTRLSIL.

The chain is built from TRBV3-1 (or the pseudogene TRBV3-2) and TRBJ1-3; maybe TRBD1 (5 bases). The germline gives CDR1 LGHDT, CDR2 YNNKEL (reference sequence). Deletions cut 0 bases from V and 0 bases from J, with 15 bases between. The CDR3 totals 18 residues. DNA of the CDR3: TGTGCCAGCAGCCAAGATCCTGCAGGGTCAAGCTCTGGAAACACCATATATTTT. Its protein is CASSQDPAGSSSGNTIYF.

The V call is TRBV19, the J call TRBJ2-2; 9 positions agree with TRBD1. The germline gives CDR1 LNHDA, CDR2 SQIVND (reference sequence). This CDR3 is built from 15 residues. The ends lost 7 bases at V and 4 bases at J; junction bases unmatched: 7. Here the CDR3 reads CASTTLTGGTGELFF. Written as DNA, the CDR3 is TGTGCCAGTACCACCCTGACAGGGGGCACCGGGGAGCTGTTTTTT.

This chain links TRBV5-1 with TRBJ2-3; 7 nucleotides agree with TRBD2. V lost 4 bases and J lost 7; bases outside the gene matches: 3. The CDR3 sequence is 12 residues long. Germline CDR1 is SGHRS and CDR2 is YFSETQ. The CDR3 DNA sequence: TGCGCCAGCAGCCCCGGGGGGAATACGCAGTATTTT. It translates to CASSPGGNTQYF.

The V and J genes are TRBV5-1 and TRBJ1-4; D possibly corresponds to TRBD1 (5 bases). Germline V CDR1 and CDR2: SGHRS, YFSETQ. The V and J ends lost 5 bases and 0 bases respectively, with 8 bases between them. This CDR3 is 14 amino acids long. The CDR3 is CASRGDATNEKLFF. The CDR3 DNA is TGCGCCAGCAGAGGGGATGCAACTAATGAAAAACTGTTTTTT.

The V and J genes are TRBV2 and TRBJ2-7, with 7 nucleotides matching TRBD2. Germline loops: CDR1 SNHLY, CDR2 FYNNEI. Trimming took 6 bases from V and 3 from J; bases not matched to a gene: 11. CDR3 length: 15 amino acids. In DNA, the CDR3 is TGTGCCAGCAGCGCGCGGGCGGGAGATCTCTACGAGCAGTACTTC. Its protein product is CASSARAGDLYEQYF. Supplemented by reference TRBV2 and TRBJ2-7, the full variable domain reads EPEVTQTPSHQVTQMGQEVILRCVPISNHLYFYWYRQILGQKVEFLVSFYNNEISEKSEIFDDQFSVERPDGSNFTLKIRSTKLEDSAMYFCASSARAGDLYEQYFGPGTRLTVT.

The gene calls are TRBV27 and TRBJ2-2, with 10 bases aligning to TRBD2. The trim removed 7 bases at V and 5 bases at J, leaving 10 bases unmatched. There are 16 residues in the CDR3. Germline V CDR1 and CDR2: MNHEY, SMNVEV (reference sequence). The CDR3 nucleotides read TGTGCCAGCACTTCACTTAGCGGGAGGACGACCGGGGAGCTGTTTTTT. It codes for CASTSLSGRTTGELFF.

The V call is TRBV2, the J call TRBJ2-3; 11 bases match TRBD2. This CDR3 is 14 amino acids long. V gave up 5 bases and J gave up 3 bases; unmatched junction bases: 1. The V gene's germline CDR1 is SNHLY and CDR2 FYNNEI. The CDR3 DNA follows: TGTGCCAGCAGTACTAGCGGGAGTACAGATACGCAGTATTTT. Amino acid sequence: CASSTSGSTDTQYF. Variable domain in full (rest from reference TRBV2 and TRBJ2-3): EPEVTQTPSHQVTQMGQEVILRCVPISNHLYFYWYRQILGQKVEFLVSFYNNEISEKSEIFDDQFSVERPDGSNFTLKIRSTKLEDSAMYFCASSTSGSTDTQYFGPGTRLTVL.

The chain recombines TRBV9 with TRBJ2-7; tentatively, D is TRBD1 (6 bases). CDR3 size: 16 residues. CDR1 is SGDLS, CDR2 YYNGEE, per germline. The V gene lost 3 bases and the J gene lost 3 bases, with 19 bases spanning the gap. The chain's CDR3 is CASSANPRQADYEQYV. As DNA, the CDR3 is TGTGCCAGCAGCGCAAACCCACGACAGGCCGACTACGAGCAGTACGTC.

This clone was observed a few times. This sequence joins TRBV11-1 and TRBJ2-7; 14 bases align to TRBD2. CDR3 length equals 16 residues. Germline lookup yields CDR1 SGHAT and CDR2 FQDESV (reference sequence). Germline trimming cut 5 bases from V and 5 bases from J; bases unmatched to any gene: 8. In nucleotides, the CDR3 is TGTGCCAGCAGCCAAGGGACTAGCGGGAGTTTCCACGAGCAGTACTTC. Translation gives CASSQGTSGSFHEQYF.

The J gene is TRBJ1-1, the V gene TRBV18; the D gene is possibly TRBD1 (5 bases). Germline CDR1 reads KGHSH; CDR2 reads LQKENI. This CDR3 contains 14 residues. The V and J ends lost 4 bases and 5 bases respectively, with 14 bases between them. CDR3 region: CASSLGRAGTEAFF. In DNA, the CDR3 is TGTGCCAGCTCACTGGGACGGGCGGGGACTGAAGCTTTCTTT.

This sequence joins TRBV10-2 and TRBJ2-2; 11 bases agree with TRBD1. Germline V CDR1 and CDR2: WSHSY, SAAADI. The CDR3 contains 13 residues. The V and J ends lost 8 bases and 5 bases, in that order; junction bases with no gene match: 1. In DNA form, the CDR3 reads TGCGCCAGCGGGACAGGGGGAACCGGGGAGCTGTTTTTT. This encodes CASGTGGTGELFF.

This clone was detected many times. The chain links TRBV2 to TRBJ1-4; D is perhaps TRBD1 (6 bases). CDR1 SNHLY and CDR2 FYNNEI come from the germline V gene. The V end lost 6 bases, the J end lost 3 bases, and 11 bases lay between the germline ends. The length of the CDR3 is 14 residues. CDR3 sequence: CASRQGSANEKLFF. CDR3 bases: TGTGCCAGCAGACAGGGATCGGCTAATGAAAAACTGTTTTTT. Full variable domain (missing parts from reference TRBV2 and TRBJ1-4): EPEVTQTPSHQVTQMGQEVILRCVPISNHLYFYWYRQILGQKVEFLVSFYNNEISEKSEIFDDQFSVERPDGSNFTLKIRSTKLEDSAMYFCASRQGSANEKLFFGSGTQLSVL.

V and J are TRBV28 and TRBJ2-5; 7 nucleotides agree with TRBD1. Germline CDR1 is MDHEN and CDR2 is SYDVKM. The CDR3 has 14 amino acids. V lost 5 bases to trimming and J lost 5 bases; unmatched junction nucleotides: 8. CDR3 protein: CASSLTGVIETQYF. For the CDR3, the DNA is TGTGCCAGCAGTCTCACAGGGGTGATCGAGACCCAGTACTTC.

The chain combines TRBV24-1 with TRBJ2-1; D is perhaps TRBD1 (5 bases). CDR3 size: 14 residues. CDR1 and CDR2 (germline): KGHDR, SFDVKD. V was pared by 5 bases and J by 4 bases, with 11 bases between. The CDR3 loop is CATSARQTYNEQFF. As DNA, the CDR3 is TGTGCCACCAGTGCGAGACAGACTTACAATGAGCAGTTCTTC.

This chain uses TRBV19 with TRBJ1-1, with a weak D call TRBD1 (5 bases). The CDR3 contains 16 residues. V was cut by 6 bases and J by 5 bases, with 22 bases left in between. Germline V gene lookup returns CDR1 LNHDA and CDR2 SQIVND (reference sequence). The DNA for the CDR3 is TGTGCCAGTAGCGATTGGGGTCGGGGGGGTACGACTGAAGCTTTCTTT. The encoded protein is CASSDWGRGGTTEAFF.

The genes are TRBV10-3 and TRBJ2-3; TRBD2 aligns across 8 bases. This CDR3 is built from 14 residues. Germline CDR1 is ENHRY and CDR2 is SYGVKD. V dropped 6 bases and J dropped 4; count of bases not matched to a gene: 6. CDR3 sequence reads: CAISPGGPADTQYF. In DNA, the CDR3 is TGTGCCATCAGCCCGGGAGGGCCTGCAGATACGCAGTATTTT.

In its sample, this clone was seen a few times. The chain couples TRBV2 to TRBJ2-2, with 8 bases identical to TRBD1. V dropped 6 bases and J dropped 1; count of bases not matched to a gene: 4. This CDR3 has 15 residues. Germline-derived CDR1 and CDR2 are SNHLY and FYNNEI. CDR3 sequence reads: CASRLDRGNTGELFF. The CDR3 DNA reads TGTGCCAGCAGGCTTGACAGGGGGAACACCGGGGAGCTGTTTTTT.

This chain connects TRBV29-1 to TRBJ2-3; D is ambiguous. This CDR3 region has 11 residues. V lost 8 bases, J lost 2 bases, and 8 bases lay in between. Germline V gene sequence: CDR1 SQVTM, CDR2 ANQGSEA. CDR3 loop: CSSRVTDTQYF. Here the CDR3 DNA reads TGCAGCTCCCGGGTCACAGATACGCAGTATTTT.

This chain connects TRBV6-1 to TRBJ1-2, with D possibly TRBD1 on 6 matching bases. Trimming cost V 0 bases and J 4 bases, with 12 bases left between them. CDR3 size: 15 residues. Germline-derived CDR1 and CDR2 are MNHNS and SASEGT. The CDR3 nucleotides are TGTGCCAGCAGTGAAGCGCAGGGGACGAGCTATGGCTACACCTTC. Its protein is CASSEAQGTSYGYTF.

The rearrangement uses TRBV5-1 and TRBJ2-5, with D tentatively TRBD1 (6 bases). Germline V lookup: CDR1 SGHRS, CDR2 YFSETQ. The CDR3 sequence is 13 residues long. V shed 2 bases and J shed 5 bases, with 10 bases lying between them. Here the CDR3 reads CASSLQGSETQYF. DNA of the CDR3: TGCGCCAGCAGCTTACAGGGTTCGGAGACCCAGTACTTC. The variable domain in full, with the rest retrieved from reference TRBV5-1 and TRBJ2-5, is KAGVTQTPRYLIKTRGQQVTLSCSPISGHRSVSWYQQTPGQGLQFLFEYFSETQRNKGNFPGRFSGRQFSNSRSEMNVSTLELGDSALYLCASSLQGSETQYFGPGTRLLVL.

The chain has TRBV7-3 and TRBJ2-1, with 13 bases identical to TRBD2. Germline V gene sequence: CDR1 SGHTA, CDR2 FQGTGA. The length of the CDR3 is 18 residues. Germline trimming cut 5 bases from V and 5 bases from J; bases unmatched to any gene: 12. This CDR3 reads CASSRLAGGPLTNNEQFF. CDR3 nucleotide sequence: TGTGCCAGCAGCCGACTAGCGGGAGGCCCCCTTACTAACAATGAGCAGTTCTTC.

The V and J genes are TRBV4-2 and TRBJ1-2, with 7 bases identical to TRBD1. The germline gives CDR1 LGHNA, CDR2 YNFKEQ. The CDR3 runs 15 residues. Losses at the gene ends were 3 bases for V and 3 bases for J; bases not matched to a gene: 7. The CDR3 loop is CASSQRQGLDYGYTF. The CDR3 DNA sequence: TGTGCCAGCAGCCAGCGACAGGGACTTGACTATGGCTACACCTTC.

This clone was detected many times. This chain joins TRBV25-1 and TRBJ2-5, with 12 bases lining up with TRBD2. J lost 5 bases, V lost 4 bases, and 5 bases had no gene match. Germline V lookup: CDR1 MGHDK, CDR2 SYGVNS. The length of the CDR3 is 15 residues. The CDR3, as DNA: TGTGCCAGCAGTGCTAGCGGGAGGGCCGGGGAGACCCAGTACTTC. Amino acids: CASSASGRAGETQYF. The complete variable domain, with remaining parts taken from reference TRBV25-1 and TRBJ2-5, reads EADIYQTPRYLVIGTGKKITLECSQTMGHDKMYWYQQDPGMELHLIHYSYGVNSTEKGDLSSESTVSRIRTEHFPLTLESARPSHTSQYLCASSASGRAGETQYFGPGTRLLVL.

The genes are TRBV18 and TRBJ2-7, with D possibly TRBD2 on 5 matching bases. V dropped 5 bases and J dropped 7 bases, with 9 bases sitting between them. Germline values: CDR1 KGHSH, CDR2 LQKENI. The CDR3 covers 11 residues. CDR3 protein: CASSGGWEQYF. The DNA of the CDR3 is TGTGCCAGCTCAGGCGGGTGGGAGCAGTACTTC.